This TCR beta chain was retrieved from a study of CD8 T cells in Susac syndrome. Sequencing of TCR beta was performed on blood CD8+ and CD4+ T cells. Negative isolation yielded the CD8+ and CD4+ T cells, while FACS enriched the TEMRA cells. The CDR3 has 14 residues. Trimming cost V 2 bases and J 2 bases; bases outside gene matches: 4. CDR1 DFQATT and CDR2 SNEGSKA come from the germline V gene (reference sequence). When the RNA was reverse transcribed, random hexamers were used with an input of roughly 0.5 to 1 ug. TCRdb independently ran MiXCR on the immunoSEQ multiplex PCR reads; one entry per CDR3 protein. The profile shows some 160,000 distinct CDR3 sequences, roughly 96% of them singletons.

This chain joins TRBV20-1 and TRBJ2-7; 9 bases are shared with TRBD1. This clonotype originated in a human donor with multiple sclerosis. Sequenced sample: CD8+ T cells from PBMCs. CDR3 region: CSARSRDRAYEQYF. CDR3 coding DNA: TGCAGTGCTAGATCCCGGGACAGGGCCTACGAGCAGTACTTC.